A selection of T cell receptor beta chains follows, all from one sample in a study of blood T cell repertoires in COVID-19. Assay: immunoSEQ multiplex PCR; the TCRdb copy retains only in-frame clones and omits some. The table has about 150,000 clones, 85% to 90% seen once; the top ten hold 2.5% to 3.5%. The sequenced sample consisted of peripheral blood. These receptors all come from an older woman with active COVID-19. Each CDR3 is given with its conserved first and last residue. D genes are given only for firm matches. Only part of the rows carry a size: once, few, many, or a class if the clone is expanded.

size,V,D,J,DNA,CDR3
.,TRBV7-6,.,TRBJ2-1,TGTGCCAGCAGCCCGACGGTCACAGGGACCAATGAGCAGTTCTTC,CASSPTVTGTNEQFF
.,TRBV29-1,.,TRBJ2-1,TGCAGCGTTGTCGCGGGATTGGACAATGAGCAGTTCTTC,CSVVAGLDNEQFF
.,TRBV3-1/TRBV3-2,TRBD1,TRBJ2-5,TGTGCCACCTCGTTACCGGGACAGGGGGCTTGGGAGACCCAGTACTTC,CATSLPGQGAWETQYF
few,TRBV5-8,TRBD1,TRBJ2-7,TGTGCCAGCAGCTTATTCTTGGGACAGGGTGTCAACGAGCAGTACTTC,CASSLFLGQGVNEQYF
.,TRBV7-6,.,TRBJ1-1,TGTGCCAGCAGCCCCCCTAGGGGTGAGAACACTGAAGCTTTCTTT,CASSPPRGENTEAFF
.,TRBV18,.,TRBJ2-5,TGTGCCAGCTCACTACAAGAGACCCAGTACTTC,CASSLQETQYF
.,TRBV21-1,.,TRBJ2-3,TGTGCCAGCAGCAAGGGCCGGGACTTCCGCACAGATACGCAGTATTTT,CASSKGRDFRTDTQYF
.,TRBV10-3,.,TRBJ2-5,TGTGCCATCAGCGGGGAGACCCAGTACTTC,CAISGETQYF
.,TRBV3-1/TRBV3-2,TRBD2,TRBJ2-7,TGTGCCAGCAGCCCTAGCGGGTCCCACTCCTACGAGCAGTACTTC,CASSPSGSHSYEQYF
.,TRBV12-5,.,TRBJ2-3,TGTGCTAGTGCCGCCTTCCCCGGGACCGGGAGAGATACGCAGTATTTT,CASAAFPGTGRDTQYF
.,TRBV6-2/TRBV6-3,.,TRBJ2-3,TGTGCCAGCAGTTACTCGATTAGCGGACCCCAAAGGGATACGCAGTATTTT,CASSYSISGPQRDTQYF
.,TRBV4-2,TRBD2,TRBJ2-7,TGTGCCAGCAGCCCACGGGGGGAGGGAGGGCCCTCCTACGAGCAGTACTTC,CASSPRGEGGPSYEQYF
.,TRBV6-2/TRBV6-3,TRBD1,TRBJ1-1,TGTGCCAGCAGTCCCCAACAGGGGAGACTGAAGAACACTGAAGCTTTCTTT,CASSPQQGRLKNTEAFF
.,TRBV5-1,.,TRBJ1-2,TGCGCCAGCAGCAACGGTGGGGGCCAGAGCGTAACTGGCTACACCTTC,CASSNGGGQSVTGYTF
.,TRBV7-8,.,TRBJ1-1,TGTGCCAGCAGCTTAGTGAGCGGGAGCACTGAAGCTTTCTTT,CASSLVSGSTEAFF
once,TRBV7-2,.,TRBJ2-6,TGTGCCAGCAGCACCGGGAGTCTGGGGTCTGGGGCCAACGTCCTGACTTTC,CASSTGSLGSGANVLTF
.,TRBV19,TRBD1,TRBJ1-5,TGTGCCAGTAGTTCGGCCGGGACAGGCAAAAATCAGCCCCAGCATTTT,CASSSAGTGKNQPQHF
.,TRBV18,TRBD1,TRBJ1-2,TGTGCCAGCTCACTTTACAGGGGGCTTGGCTACACCTTC,CASSLYRGLGYTF
.,TRBV3-1/TRBV3-2,.,TRBJ2-5,TGTGCCAGCAGCCAAGTGGTTTTAGCGGCGACCCAAGAGACCCAGTACTTC,CASSQVVLAATQETQYF
once,TRBV24-1,TRBD2,TRBJ2-3,TGTGCCACCAGTGATCCGGGACTAGCGGGAGAGTGGAGCACAGATACGCAGTATTTT,CATSDPGLAGEWSTDTQYF
once,TRBV19,TRBD1,TRBJ1-1,TGTGCCAGTAGTATCGGGACAGGGACAGGGACTGAAGCTTTCTTT,CASSIGTGTGTEAFF
.,TRBV27,.,TRBJ2-7,TGTGCCAGCAGTCCTAAGGGGTTATACTACGAGCAGTACTTC,CASSPKGLYYEQYF